These T cell receptor beta chains were read from a single sample in a study of immune evolution from preneoplasia to lung adenocarcinoma. Using immunoSEQ multiplex PCR, the repertoire was profiled, and TCRdb retains in-frame clones only, with some absent. The repertoire holds thousands of clones, roughly four fifths seen once, with 13% to 15% in the top ten. Source material: FFPE adjacent normal lung tissue. All receptors come from a person aged 40-50 years with lung adenocarcinoma. CDR3s include the opening cysteine and the closing phenylalanine or tryptophan. The D gene is left open where the match is weak. Where a row states a size, it is once, few, many or the class of an expanded clone; other rows omit it.

j_gene	len	abundance	v_gene	d_gene	CDR3nt	CDR3aa
TRBJ1-5	13	NA	TRBV27	NA	TGTGCCAGCAGAAGACAGAACGATCAGCCCCAGCATTTT	CASRRQNDQPQHF
TRBJ1-2	13	once	TRBV9	NA	TGTGCCAGCAGCGTTTCGGGATTTTATGGCTACACCTTC	CASSVSGFYGYTF
TRBJ1-1	13	NA	TRBV5-1	NA	TGCGCCAGCAGCTCGGACATGAACACTGAAGCTTTCTTT	CASSSDMNTEAFF
TRBJ1-2	13	NA	TRBV29-1	NA	TGCAGCGTTCTAAATCCCGGGAACTATGGCTACACCTTC	CSVLNPGNYGYTF
TRBJ2-7	13	NA	TRBV29-1	NA	TGCAGCGTTTTGGCGACAAAGTCCTACGAGCAGTACTTC	CSVLATKSYEQYF
TRBJ1-5	15	NA	TRBV6-1	NA	TGTGCCAGCAGGCCAAACCAGGGCCGGGGTCAGCCCCAGCATTTT	CASRPNQGRGQPQHF
TRBJ1-5	13	NA	TRBV2	NA	TGTGCCAGCAGTGCAACATTTAATCAGCCCCAGCATTTT	CASSATFNQPQHF
TRBJ2-3	18	NA	TRBV11-2	TRBD2	TGTGCCAGCAGCCAAGGACTAGCGGGAGTAAATCGTGGAGATACGCAGTATTTT	CASSQGLAGVNRGDTQYF
TRBJ1-2	17	NA	TRBV27	NA	TGTGCCAGCAGTTTATCAGGCGGGGCAGGAGAAAACTATGGCTACACCTTC	CASSLSGGAGENYGYTF
TRBJ2-3	12	NA	TRBV29-1	NA	TGCAGCGTTGAGGATAGCACAGATACGCAGTATTTT	CSVEDSTDTQYF
TRBJ2-7	14	NA	TRBV18	NA	TGTGCCAGCTCACCACGTCAGGGTACCTACGAGCAGTACTTC	CASSPRQGTYEQYF
TRBJ1-4	12	NA	TRBV30	NA	TGTGCCTGGAGTGTGGGGGCGGGAAAACTGTTTTTT	CAWSVGAGKLFF
TRBJ1-2	16	NA	TRBV4-3	TRBD1	TGCGCCAGCAGCTCGGGACAGGGGACGGTTCTGGGTGGCTACACCTTC	CASSSGQGTVLGGYTF
TRBJ2-5	14	NA	TRBV30	NA	TGTGCCTGGAGTGTAAGACAGGCGGGGGAGACCCAGTACTTC	CAWSVRQAGETQYF
TRBJ2-6	17	once	TRBV30	TRBD1	TGTGCCTGGAACACAGGGGGCTCGCGCTCTGGGGCCAACGTCCTGACTTTC	CAWNTGGSRSGANVLTF
TRBJ2-3	12	NA	TRBV7-9	TRBD1	TGTGCCTTGACAGGGGAGGCAGATACGCAGTATTTT	CALTGEADTQYF
TRBJ2-1	15	NA	TRBV11-3	TRBD2	TGTGCCAGCAGCTTAAGCGGGAGGGGGGAGGGTGAGCAGTTCTTC	CASSLSGRGEGEQFF
TRBJ1-3	15	NA	TRBV30	NA	TGTGCCTGGGGGGGAGAAGTGCGCTCTGGAAACACCATATATTTT	CAWGGEVRSGNTIYF
TRBJ2-7	15	NA	TRBV7-2	TRBD1	TGTGCCAGCAGCTTCCGATCCAGGGGGTTCTACGAGCAGTACTTC	CASSFRSRGFYEQYF
TRBJ1-1	11	NA	TRBV20-1	NA	TGCAGTGCTCCTAGGTCAGGCGAAGCTTTCTTT	CSAPRSGEAFF
TRBJ2-3	16	NA	TRBV18	TRBD2	TGTGCCAGCTCACCATTACTAGCGGGAGCGTCAGATACGCAGTATTTT	CASSPLLAGASDTQYF
TRBJ1-1	15	NA	TRBV5-1	NA	TGCGCCAGCAGCTTGAACTCAGACCCGAACACTGAAGCTTTCTTT	CASSLNSDPNTEAFF
TRBJ2-7	13	NA	TRBV11-1	NA	TGTGCCAGCACCGGGACCGCCTCGGGCGAGCAGTACTTC	CASTGTASGEQYF
TRBJ1-1	13	few	TRBV6-4	NA	TGTGCCAGCAGTGAAGTGAGGGGTACTGAAGCTTTCTTT	CASSEVRGTEAFF
TRBJ1-1	15	NA	TRBV7-3	NA	TGTGCCAGCAGTCAAAGGGGCGGCCGTGTAACTGAAGCTTTCTTT	CASSQRGGRVTEAFF
TRBJ2-1	12	NA	TRBV6-4	NA	TGTGCCAGCAGTGATGGCTGGGGTGAGCAGTTCTTC	CASSDGWGEQFF
TRBJ1-5	13	NA	TRBV29-1	NA	TGCAGCCCACGAGCCATCAGCAATCAGCCCCAGCATTTT	CSPRAISNQPQHF
TRBJ2-7	14	NA	TRBV28	NA	TGTGCCAGCAGAGGAGCGGGTCGAGCCTACGAGCAGTACTTC	CASRGAGRAYEQYF
TRBJ2-7	15	NA	TRBV28	TRBD1	TGTGCCAGCAGTAAGTTCGGGACAGGGGAGTACGAGCAGTACTTC	CASSKFGTGEYEQYF
TRBJ1-2	13	NA	TRBV5-1	NA	TGCGCCAGCAGCTTGGAAGGGGTACGTGGCTACACCTTC	CASSLEGVRGYTF
TRBJ1-1	15	few	TRBV6-1	TRBD1	TGTGCCAGCAGTGAAGAGGCAGGGGGCGGAACTGAAGCTTTCTTT	CASSEEAGGGTEAFF
TRBJ2-7	15	NA	TRBV7-2	NA	TGTGCCAGCAGCAACAGCTTGTCGAGCTCCTACGAGCAGTACTTC	CASSNSLSSSYEQYF
TRBJ2-7	18	few	TRBV9	NA	TGTGCCAGCAGTAGAGAGTCGGGTGCGGGACCCCTCTCCTACGAGCAGTACTTC	CASSRESGAGPLSYEQYF
TRBJ2-1	13	NA	TRBV30	NA	TGTGCTGGATACCGGCGCGGCCCCAATGAGCAGTTCTTC	CAGYRRGPNEQFF
TRBJ2-7	13	once	TRBV5-1	NA	TGCGCCAGCAGCTTGGTCACCGAGGGCGAGCAGTACTTC	CASSLVTEGEQYF
TRBJ1-2	12	NA	TRBV5-1	NA	TGCGCCACCTCTGAATCAGAGAATGGCTACACCTTC	CATSESENGYTF
TRBJ2-1	15	NA	TRBV7-2	TRBD2	TGTGCCAGCAGCCCCTCCGGGGGGGCCATAGATGAGCAGTTCTTC	CASSPSGGAIDEQFF
TRBJ2-2	15	NA	TRBV6-4	TRBD2	TGTGCCAGCAGTGTTAATAGCGGGGCCAGCGGGGAGCTGTTTTTT	CASSVNSGASGELFF